This T cell receptor (beta chain) comes out of a study of blood T cell repertoires in COVID-19. V was shortened by 3 bases and J by 4 bases, with 9 bases between the two germline ends. The CDR3 runs 13 residues. Using immunoSEQ multiplex PCR, the repertoire was profiled, and TCRdb retains in-frame clones only, with some absent. The sample includes around 70,000 clones, more than 75% of them seen just once. This clone was counted a single time. The genes are TRBV12-3 or TRBV12-4 and TRBJ1-1; the D is unclear. The sequence was obtained from a man aged 50 to 60 with acute or convalescent COVID-19. Source material: peripheral blood. Here the CDR3 reads CASSFEGSTEAFF. Written as DNA, the CDR3 is TGTGCCAGCAGTTTTGAGGGTAGCACTGAAGCTTTCTTT.